This entry lists 22 T cell receptor beta chains sequenced from one sample in a study of sequential checkpoint blockade in melanoma. The treatment: randomized to nivolumab then ipilimumab (arm A) or the reverse (arm B). The table came from immunoSEQ multiplex PCR; TCRdb's copy has only in-frame clones and leaves some out. The table includes around 20,000 clones, 75% to 85% detected once. The starting material was CD8+ T cells sorted from blood (inferred from file names), obtained from a patient given nivolumab and ipilimumab in sequence. The receptors were gathered from a human donor with melanoma.

DNA of the CDR3: TGTGCCAGCAGGGCCGCTAGTATCACTGAAGCTTTCTTT. Protein sequence: CASRAASITEAFF. The chain links TRBV28 to TRBJ1-1, with D unclear. V shed 6 bases and J shed 4 bases, with 12 bases lying between them. In germline, CDR1 is MDHEN, CDR2 SYDVKM. The CDR3 has 13 residues.

J is TRBJ2-7 and V is TRBV11-3; D may be TRBD1 (6 bases). The CDR3 totals 13 residues. V lost 5 bases and J lost 0, with 8 bases in between. Germline V CDR1 and CDR2: SGHNT, YENEEA. CDR3 protein: CASSPGHSYEQYF. The CDR3 region has the DNA TGTGCCAGCAGCCCGGGACACTCCTACGAGCAGTACTTC.

The chain couples TRBV2 to TRBJ1-2; D ambiguous. The CDR3 covers 13 residues. The V gene's germline CDR1 is SNHLY and CDR2 FYNNEI. V lost 2 bases and J lost 3, with 7 bases in between. The CDR3 nucleotides read TGTGCCAGCAGTGAATCGGGAGACTATGGCTACACCTTC. Protein: CASSESGDYGYTF.

This chain joins TRBV5-4 and TRBJ1-5; 8 positions match TRBD1. The germline V gene has CDR1 SGHNT and CDR2 YYREEE (reference sequence). This CDR3 is built from 13 residues. V lost 4 bases and J lost 4; bases outside the gene matches: 1. CDR3 bases: TGTGCCAGCAGCCAGGGGGCTAATCAGCCCCAGCATTTT. Its translation: CASSQGANQPQHF.

In this sample, this clone turned up once. The chain has TRBV30 and TRBJ1-5; TRBD1 aligns across 7 bases. From germline, CDR1 is GTSNPN and CDR2 SVGIG (reference sequence). J lost 2 bases, V lost 5 bases, and 12 bases had no gene match. The CDR3 extends over 16 amino acids. This CDR3 is CAWSKGGGYGNQPQHF. In DNA, the CDR3 is TGTGCCTGGTCGAAAGGGGGCGGCTATGGCAATCAGCCCCAGCATTTT.

The V call is TRBV28, the J call TRBJ1-2; tentatively, D is TRBD1 (5 bases). CDR1 is MDHEN and CDR2 is SYDVKM in the germline V gene. The CDR3 has 17 residues. The germline V and J ends were trimmed by 3 bases and 8 bases, with 25 bases remaining between them. DNA of the CDR3: TGTGCCAGCAGTTTCGGAGGTTCAGGCGGGGTACGACAGGGCTACACCTTC. Its translation is CASSFGGSGGVRQGYTF.

The chain couples TRBV27 to TRBJ2-6; D unclear. CDR3 size: 13 residues. The V and J ends lost 8 bases and 2 bases respectively, with 7 bases between them. Germline CDR1 is MNHEY and CDR2 is SMNVEV (reference sequence). This chain's CDR3 is CASAVAGANVLTF. CDR3 bases: TGTGCCAGCGCGGTGGCTGGGGCCAACGTCCTGACTTTC.

The V call is TRBV5-1, the J call TRBJ1-1; 9 bases agree with TRBD1. The CDR3 runs 12 residues. Unmatched junction bases numbered 3, after V lost 5 bases and J lost 7 bases. Germline CDR1 and CDR2: SGHRS and YFSETQ. CDR3 amino acids: CASRGTGIEAFF. The CDR3 region has the DNA TGCGCCAGCAGGGGGACAGGGATTGAAGCTTTCTTT.

CDR3 nucleotide sequence: TGTGCCAGCAGCGCCGTCCGTGAGCGGGGTTACGAGCAGTACTTC. This codes for CASSAVRERGYEQYF. This chain links TRBV14 with TRBJ2-7; 7 nucleotides agree with TRBD2. Trimming at V came to 5 bases and at J to 4 bases, leaving 11 bases not matched to a gene. Looked up from germline, CDR1 is SGHDN and CDR2 is FVKESK. The CDR3 runs to 15 residues. The full variable domain, rest sourced from reference TRBV14 and TRBJ2-7, is EAGVTQFPSHSVIEKGQTVTLRCDPISGHDNLYWYRRVMGKEIKFLLHFVKESKQDESGMPNNRFLAERTGGTYSTLKVQPAELEDSGVYFCASSAVRERGYEQYFGPGTRLTVT.

The chain carries TRBV4-1 and TRBJ1-4; TRBD1 agrees at 10 bases. This CDR3 has 17 residues. Trimming took 1 base from V and 2 from J; bases not matched to a gene: 4. In germline, CDR1 is MGHRA, CDR2 YSYEKL. CDR3: CASSQVGTGVTNEKLFF. The CDR3 bases are TGCGCCAGCAGCCAAGTTGGGACAGGGGTCACTAATGAAAAACTGTTTTTT.

The chain links TRBV28 to TRBJ1-1; D perhaps matches TRBD1 (5 bases). Deletions cut 4 bases from V and 0 bases from J, with 9 bases between. Germline CDR1 reads MDHEN; CDR2 reads SYDVKM. The CDR3 has 14 amino acids. The CDR3 DNA sequence: TGTGCCAGCAGTTACCGACAGATGAACACTGAAGCTTTCTTT. Its protein product is CASSYRQMNTEAFF.

This chain joins TRBV4-1 and TRBJ1-1, with 7 bases that match TRBD1. Trimming took 0 bases from V and 4 from J; bases not matched to a gene: 8. CDR1 is MGHRA, CDR2 YSYEKL, per germline. This CDR3 has 16 amino acids. CDR3 bases: TGCGCCAGCAGCCAAGAGGCTAAGACAGGGAGCACTGAAGCTTTCTTT. As protein: CASSQEAKTGSTEAFF.

This chain links TRBV2 with TRBJ2-7; D ambiguous. Trimming removed 5 bases from V and 0 bases from J, with 11 bases in between. The CDR3 covers 14 residues. The germline CDR1 and CDR2 sequences are SNHLY and FYNNEI. CDR3 in amino acids: CASSHRVRSYEQYF. Here the CDR3 DNA reads TGTGCCAGCAGTCACAGAGTCCGCTCCTACGAGCAGTACTTC.

The J gene is TRBJ2-6, the V gene TRBV29-1; D possibly corresponds to TRBD1 (6 bases). Deletions cut 0 bases from V and 0 bases from J, with 12 bases between. Germline V lookup: CDR1 SQVTM, CDR2 ANQGSEA. This CDR3 contains 17 residues. The CDR3 bases are TGCAGCGTTGAAGATAGGACAGTCACCTCTGGGGCCAACGTCCTGACTTTC. This translates into CSVEDRTVTSGANVLTF. Variable domain in full (rest from reference TRBV29-1 and TRBJ2-6): SAVISQKPSRDICQRGTSLTIQCQVDSQVTMMFWYRQQPGQSLTLIATANQGSEATYESGFVIDKFPISRPNLTFSTLTVSNMSPEDSSIYLCSVEDRTVTSGANVLTFGAGSRLTVL.

This chain joins TRBV30 and TRBJ1-6, with TRBD1 matching 10 bases. The CDR3 extends over 14 amino acids. Trimming cost V 7 bases and J 10 bases; bases outside gene matches: 10. The germline V gene encodes CDR1 GTSNPN and CDR2 SVGIG (reference sequence). The CDR3: CAYSSGQGISPLHF. The DNA for the CDR3 is TGTGCCTACAGCTCGGGACAGGGGATCTCACCCCTCCACTTT.

CDR3 residues: CASSLSRSGVSGNTIYF. The CDR3 DNA reads as TGTGCCAGCAGTTTAAGCAGGAGCGGGGTGTCTGGAAACACCATATATTTT. V is TRBV28 and J is TRBJ1-3; D gene ambiguous. CDR1 MDHEN and CDR2 SYDVKM come from the germline V gene. This CDR3 is built from 17 residues. Trimming stripped 2 bases from V and 1 base from J, with 15 bases between.

There are a few counts of this clone. This chain uses TRBV15 with TRBJ2-7; TRBD1 agrees at 7 bases. J was trimmed by 6 bases and V by 5 bases; bases with no gene match: 1. The CDR3 is 11 residues long. The germline CDR1 and CDR2 sequences are LNHNV and YYDKDF (reference sequence). CDR3 protein: CATSSGGEQYF. As DNA, the CDR3 is TGTGCCACCAGCTCAGGGGGCGAGCAGTACTTC.

V gene TRBV5-1 combines with J gene TRBJ2-7; D is perhaps TRBD1 (6 bases). The CDR3 extends over 13 amino acids. The V gene lost 4 bases and the J gene lost 3 bases, with 11 bases spanning the gap. Germline lookup yields CDR1 SGHRS and CDR2 YFSETQ. The CDR3 nucleotides are TGCGCCAGCAGCCCCCCCAGGGGCTACGAGCAGTACTTC. Its protein is CASSPPRGYEQYF.

V usage is TRBV5-1 and J usage is TRBJ1-1, with a weak D call TRBD1 (6 bases). CDR1 SGHRS and CDR2 YFSETQ come from the germline V gene. The CDR3 covers 15 residues. The germline V and J ends were trimmed by 5 bases and 0 bases, with 14 bases remaining between them. This CDR3 reads CASRPPQGLNTEAFF. The DNA for the CDR3 is TGCGCCAGCAGACCGCCCCAGGGGCTGAACACTGAAGCTTTCTTT.

The chain joins TRBV28 to TRBJ1-1; D is uncertain. This CDR3 comprises 14 residues. The V end lost 1 base, the J end lost 5 bases, and 11 bases lay between the germline ends. Germline V gene data show CDR1 as MDHEN and CDR2 as SYDVKM. The CDR3 sequence is CASSLLRGSTEAFF. Here the CDR3 DNA reads TGTGCCAGCAGTTTATTGCGGGGTAGTACTGAAGCTTTCTTT.

This clone came up a few times. This sequence joins TRBV27 and TRBJ1-2; 7 nucleotides agree with TRBD1. With 5 bases clipped from V and 2 bases from J, the junction kept 2 bases outside the gene matches. The germline V gene has CDR1 MNHEY and CDR2 SMNVEV (reference sequence). This CDR3 contains 13 residues. The CDR3 protein is CASSPGQNYGYTF. The CDR3 region has the DNA TGTGCCAGCAGTCCGGGACAGAACTATGGCTACACCTTC.

This clone was observed once. V usage is TRBV27 and J usage is TRBJ2-7, with TRBD2 matching over 13 bases. Germline assignment: CDR1 MNHEY and CDR2 SMNVEV (reference sequence). After removal of 5 bases from V and 2 bases from J, the junction contained 3 bases not matched to a gene. CDR3 length: 15 amino acids. CDR3: CASSPGLAGAYEQYF. CDR3 nucleotides: TGTGCCAGCAGTCCCGGACTAGCGGGGGCCTACGAGCAGTACTTC.